This TCR beta chain emerged from a study of T-cell memory formation after mild COVID-19 (dated by TCRdb to the early 2020s). Looking at the study overall: Most TCR sequence clusters were specific to one of the two donors. T-cell clones expanding and contracting after mild COVID-19 in two donors were tracked by longitudinal TCRalpha and TCRbeta repertoire sequencing. Two young, previously healthy adult volunteers, one female and one male, were included in the cohort. Overall results and qualifications from the work: Balanced CD4/CD8 phenotypes were observed for clones contracting from day 15 to 85, whereas a bias towards CD4+ was observed for a second wave of clones expanding from day 15 to 37. The study covered only a couple of mild cases, and larger cohorts including severe cases with pre-infection samples were considered necessary. Contracting CD4+ clones were located mainly in the CM and EM memory subsets, whereas CD8+ clones were found to be enriched in EMRA. The detection of some responding clones in pre-infection memory suggests that pre-existing cross-reactive memory T cells joined the SARS-CoV-2 response. The second-wave clones that peaked on day 37 were not confirmed to be SARS-CoV-2 specific.

Ficoll-Paque density gradient centrifugation was the method used to isolate PBMCs. Sequenced on an Illumina NovaSeq 6000. TCRalpha and TCRbeta cDNA libraries were constructed by 5'RACE with constant-segment primers, with sample barcodes and unique molecular identifiers being introduced. RNA was extracted from every sample with Trizol reagent. Libraries were amplified in two PCR steps, with a second sample barcode and Illumina TruSeq adapters added in the second step. The libraries were sequenced on an Illumina NovaSeq using 2 x 150 bp paired-end reads. In the authors' own workflow: Reads were demultiplexed and collapsed into UMI-guided consensus sequences with migec v1.2.7. With mixcr v2.1.11, UMI consensuses were aligned to TRA and TRB V and J templates and assembled into clonotypes. A clonotype was counted as expanded or contracted only if both edgeR and NoisET called the change significant, with noise models trained on biological replicates. For edgeR calls, the cutoffs were a false discovery rate-adjusted p below 0.01 and a log2 fold-change threshold of 1. As an exploratory analysis of dynamics, PCA with hierarchical clustering was applied to max-normalized trajectories of the 1000 most abundant clonotypes. The CD4 or CD8 phenotype of responding clones was assigned using the separately sequenced CD4+ and CD8+ repertoires. The public sequencing data were trimmed at Q25 with fastp and processed into clonotypes with MiXCR by TCRdb, which kept only in-frame beta chains. Records with the same CDR3 protein are collapsed into one entry carrying the most frequent genes and DNA. The authors' filters were not applied to this entry. This sample has about 100,000 distinct CDR3 sequences in its table, and 15% to 20% of those were observed once. Of the sample, roughly 6% is held by the ten largest clones.

CDR1 and CDR2, looked up from the germline V gene (reference sequence), are DFQATT and SNEGSKA. Compared with germline, V lacks 5 bases and J lacks 12 bases; bases without a gene match: 7. The CDR3 covers 14 residues, taking in both the cysteine and the phenylalanine. Only CDR3 DNA is held: 42 bases, read in frame from base 1. For this clonotype: It lacks a known antigen. Nothing much larger sits one base from this clone, and base qualities are not available.

The source of this sequence is a man aged 18-30 years who had mild COVID-19 (a few samples of this study predate the infection). The sample titles of this study are shuffled in the database, so cell type and time point are left out; the donor was told from shared clones. The chain was built from TRBV20-1 and TRBJ2-1, with TRBD2 identical over 16 junction bases. What was sequenced was PBMCs or a T cell subset sorted from them (not recorded which). The CDR3 protein sequence reads: CSAPGLAGGTGQFF. The DNA sequence is given as TGCAGTGCTCCGGGACTAGCGGGGGGGACGGGGCAGTTCTTC.